The sequence of this T cell receptor (beta chain) was determined in a study of PD-1 blockade in mismatch repair-deficient tumors. About this clone itself: Its antigen is not identified.

TCRs were sequenced from a few patients responding to pembrolizumab. Sequencing used immunoSEQ multiplex PCR; TCRdb keeps in-frame clones, though not all of them. In the table there are tens of thousands of clones, roughly 84% of which are singletons. General study findings and limits: After pembrolizumab, tumor-resident clones rose rapidly, then generally contracted before radiologic responses.

The input for sequencing was PBMCs, taken approximately 41 weeks after starting pembrolizumab. The source is an adult with mismatch repair-deficient cancer.

CDR3 sequence reads: CASSLGAGYAIYF. The DNA for the CDR3 is TGTGCCAGCAGCTTAGGTGCGGGTTACGCCATATATTTT. The chain has TRBV7-9 and TRBJ1-3; no definite D call. Trimming took 1 base from V and 11 from J, leaving 12 bases between them. This CDR3 comprises 13 residues. Looked up from germline, CDR1 is SEHNR and CDR2 is FQNEAQ (reference sequence).